This TCR beta chain derives from a study of blood T cell repertoires in COVID-19 (dated by TCRdb to 2018 to 2020). Context from the whole study: The collaborator samples originated in the United States, Italy and Spain and spanned the acute and convalescent phases of COVID-19. The material from the prospective study consisted of cDNA or gDNA derived from T cells, B-cell-depleted T cells, or PBMCs. Subjects who had been exposed to COVID-19, were actively infected with it, or had recovered from it provided the deeply sampled blood TCRbeta repertoires that made up the dataset. The repertoires were released in a freely available public database meant as a resource for research on the immune response to SARS-CoV-2. The samples were drawn from the first 160 participants of the ongoing ImmuneRACE study and from 1,254 subjects provided by 6 global collaborators. Sample metadata almost always included a de-identified subject ID, COVID-19 status, age in years and sex. Where available, HLA class I and class II types were taken from metadata supplied by the sample provider and were not determined by assay-based typing. Study-level results and caveats: How much clinical and demographic metadata was included differed by source and by participant, and the metadata was provided uncurated.

Whole blood was collected in K2EDTA tubes by collaborating institutions according to the institutions' own protocols. Collaborator samples were shipped for TCRbeta analysis as frozen whole blood, isolated PBMCs, or DNA extracted from either sample type. Comment on this clone: The antigen it binds to is not known. No qualities accompany the bases; no much larger clone lies one base away.

From the cysteine through the phenylalanine, the CDR3 covers 13 amino acids. The read is trimmed to its CDR3 DNA, 39 bases read in frame from base 1. A distance of 9 bases separates the germline ends of V and J, which lose 2 bases and 5 bases respectively. The germline V gene sets CDR1 to MNHEY and CDR2 to SVGEGT. TCRbeta CDR3 regions were amplified from genomic DNA by means of the immunoSEQ Assay, a bias-controlled multiplex PCR. The paper's data handling went like this. Nucleated cell counts per sample were estimated from amplification of reference gene primers within the assay. Sequence reads were collapsed and filtered to measure the absolute abundance of every unique TCRbeta CDR3 rearrangement. For each sample, productive Simpson clonality was calculated as the square root of Simpson's diversity index over productive rearrangements. TCRdb's version of the immuneACCESS table is confined to in-frame rearrangements and falls short of the full clone set. An unresolved V gene accounts for under half of the shortfall where checked; the remainder is of unknown origin. V and J calls and clone size are given by that table; D and trimming were obtained from the DNA. A total of some 200,000 clones appear in this sample, about 88% of them only once. Of the sample, about 3% falls within the top ten clones.

The source of this sequence is a man between 40 and 49 years old with active or convalescent COVID-19. Source material: peripheral blood. The sequence links TRBV6-2 or TRBV6-3 to TRBJ1-2; a tentative D match to TRBD1 spans 6 bases. The CDR3 protein sequence reads: CASSYGQIYGYTF. The DNA reads TGTGCCAGCAGTTACGGACAGATTTATGGCTACACCTTC.